This entry lists 6 T cell receptor beta chains sequenced from one sample in a study of shared clonotypes between healthy human individuals. Sequencing used immunoSEQ multiplex PCR; TCRdb keeps in-frame clones, though not all of them. The table lists roughly 490,000 clones, around 79% of them singletons. The sequenced material came from PBMCs. Receptor source: a woman between 40 and 50 years old in good health. Some clones in this sample may be carry-over from other donors' samples.

This clone was observed once. This sequence joins TRBV7-2 and TRBJ2-1; TRBD2 is a possible D gene (6 bases). The CDR3 has 17 residues. Trimming shortened V by 5 bases and J by 0 bases, and 17 bases separated the two germline ends. The germline gives CDR1 SGHTA, CDR2 FQGNSA. The CDR3 region is CASSLHPGDSSYNEQFF. DNA of the CDR3: TGTGCCAGCAGCCTCCACCCGGGGGATTCCTCCTACAATGAGCAGTTCTTC.

The chain recombines TRBV5-1 with TRBJ2-1; TRBD2 might be the D (5 bases). CDR1 SGHRS and CDR2 YFSETQ come from the germline V gene. Trimming removed 0 bases from V and 2 bases from J, with 15 bases in between. This CDR3 has 17 residues. The CDR3 is CASSLGASGGAYNEQFF. CDR3 nucleotide sequence: TGCGCCAGCAGCTTGGGGGCCAGCGGAGGCGCCTACAATGAGCAGTTCTTC.

CDR3 DNA sequence: TGTGCCAGCAGCGCCCATCAGGGGCGGAACACTGAAGCTTTCTTT. Its translation is CASSAHQGRNTEAFF. The V call is TRBV9, the J call TRBJ1-1; tentative D call: TRBD1 (6 bases). The CDR3 is 15 residues long. V lost 3 bases to trimming and J lost 1 base, with 13 bases between them. Germline CDR1 SGDLS, CDR2 YYNGEE. The whole variable domain, filled in from reference TRBV9 and TRBJ1-1, reads DSGVTQTPKHLITATGQRVTLRCSPRSGDLSVYWYQQSLDQGLQFLIQYYNGEERAKGNILERFSAQQFPDLHSELNLSSLELGDSALYFCASSAHQGRNTEAFFGQGTRLTVV.

The chain combines TRBV30 with TRBJ1-2; tentative D call: TRBD1 (5 bases). Germline V lookup: CDR1 GTSNPN, CDR2 SVGIG (reference sequence). CDR3 size: 15 residues. V gave up 0 bases and J gave up 4 bases, with 15 bases separating them. The CDR3 nucleotides read TGTGCCTGGAGTGTACGGGCAGGGCTCGGCTATGGCTACACCTTC. Translating gives CAWSVRAGLGYGYTF.

The rearrangement joins TRBV4-2 to TRBJ2-3; TRBD1 matches 7 bases. With V trimmed by 4 bases and J by 6 bases, 1 base remained unmatched. Germline lookup yields CDR1 LGHNA and CDR2 YNFKEQ. This CDR3 is 12 amino acids long. CDR3 protein: CASSPRGDTQYF. CDR3 nucleotide sequence: TGTGCCAGCAGCCCCAGGGGGGATACGCAGTATTTT.

The V gene is TRBV28, the J gene TRBJ2-1, with a tentative D call TRBD1 (5 bases). With 5 bases removed from V and 9 bases from J, the gap between germline ends came to 20 bases. The CDR3 extends over 15 amino acids. The germline gives CDR1 MDHEN, CDR2 SYDVKM. CDR3 residues: CASSPDRARVGEQFF. In DNA form, the CDR3 reads TGTGCCAGCAGTCCCGATCGGGCCAGGGTTGGTGAGCAGTTCTTC. The whole variable domain, filled in from reference TRBV28 and TRBJ2-1, reads DVKVTQSSRYLVKRTGEKVFLECVQDMDHENMFWYRQDPGLGLRLIYFSYDVKMKEKGDIPEGYSVSREKKERFSLILESASTNQTSMYLCASSPDRARVGEQFFGPGTRLTVL.